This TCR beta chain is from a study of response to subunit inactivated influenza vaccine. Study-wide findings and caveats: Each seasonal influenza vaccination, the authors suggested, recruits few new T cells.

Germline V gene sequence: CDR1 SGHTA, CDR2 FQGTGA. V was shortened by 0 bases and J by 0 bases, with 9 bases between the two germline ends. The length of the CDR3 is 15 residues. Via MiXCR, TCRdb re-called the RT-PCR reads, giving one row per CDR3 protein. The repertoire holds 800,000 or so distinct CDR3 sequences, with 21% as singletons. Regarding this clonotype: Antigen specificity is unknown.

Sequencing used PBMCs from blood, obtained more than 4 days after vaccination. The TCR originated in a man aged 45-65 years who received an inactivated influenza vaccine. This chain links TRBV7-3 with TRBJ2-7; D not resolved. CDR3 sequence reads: CASSLTPTSSYEQYF. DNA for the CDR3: TGTGCCAGCAGCTTAACGCCAACAAGCTCCTACGAGCAGTACTTC. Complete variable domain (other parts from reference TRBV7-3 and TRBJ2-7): GAGVSQTPSNKVTEKGKYVELRCDPISGHTALYWYRQSLGQGPEFLIYFQGTGAADDSGLPNDRFFAVRPEGSVSTLKIQRTERGDSAVYLCASSLTPTSSYEQYFGPGTRLTVT.